Listed below are T cell receptor beta chains from one sample, sequenced in a study of metastatic and nonmetastatic thyroid tumors. TCRdb re-called clones via MiXCR from the PCR reads. The sample includes 25,000 to 30,000 clones, about 3.9% seen only once; the top ten take roughly 3.2%. Material for sequencing was blood. The receptor set was obtained from a male donor with papillary thyroid cancer or a benign thyroid nodule (not recorded which). Some clones in this sample may be carry-over from other donors' samples. The CDR3 runs from the conserved cysteine through the conserved F or W. A D gene is named only where the DNA matches it firmly. Clone size is given for some rows only: seen once, a few or many times, or a class if the clone is expanded.

abundance	len	v_gene	j_gene	d_gene	CDR3aa	CDR3nt
many	16	TRBV5-1	TRBJ2-4	TRBD1	CASSYEPPGQGAFQYF	TGCGCCAGCAGTTACGAACCCCCGGGACAGGGGGCTTTCCAGTACTTC
medium-sized	12	TRBV27	TRBJ2-7	.	CASKTGTYEQYF	TGTGCCAGCAAAACTGGAACCTACGAGCAGTACTTC
.	13	TRBV20-1	TRBJ1-4	.	CSADPDSNEKLFF	TGCAGTGCGGATCCGGACAGTAATGAAAAACTGTTTTTT
few	14	TRBV9	TRBJ2-7	.	CASSVGHGSYEQYF	TGTGCCAGCAGCGTAGGACACGGGAGCTACGAGCAGTACTTC
few	15	TRBV12-3/TRBV12-4	TRBJ2-2	TRBD1	CASISGTANTGELFF	TGTGCCAGCATTTCCGGGACAGCGAACACCGGTGAGCTGTTTTTT
few	15	TRBV7-6	TRBJ2-1	.	CASSFQARLYNEQFF	TGTGCCAGCAGCTTTCAGGCCCGTCTCTACAATGAGCAGTTCTTC
.	14	TRBV6-9	TRBJ2-7	.	CASSILINSYEQYF	TGTGCCAGCAGTATTCTGATTAACTCCTACGAGCAGTACTTC
.	12	TRBV6-1	TRBJ1-1	.	CASSRPNTEAFF	TGTGCCAGCAGCCGACCGAACACTGAAGCTTTCTTT
many	16	TRBV7-9	TRBJ2-5	TRBD1	CASSLDRAGGRETQYF	TGTGCCAGCAGCTTAGATAGGGCAGGGGGCCGAGAGACCCAGTACTTC
many	15	TRBV24-1	TRBJ2-1	TRBD2	CATSGLAGGHNEQFF	TGTGCCACCAGCGGACTAGCGGGAGGGCACAATGAGCAGTTCTTC
few	11	TRBV28	TRBJ2-3	.	CASRFGDTQCF	TGTGCCAGCAGATTTGGGGATACGCAGTGTTTT
many	15	TRBV15	TRBJ1-6	TRBD1	CATSSETGGDSPLHF	TGTGCCACCAGCAGCGAAACAGGGGGGGACTCACCCCTCCACTTT
few	15	TRBV6-1	TRBJ1-3	.	CASSEGTRSGNTIYF	TGTGCCAGCAGTGAGGGAACCAGATCTGGAAACACCATATATTTT
few	15	TRBV6-1	TRBJ2-2	TRBD1	CASKGQGINTGELFF	TGTGCCAGCAAAGGACAGGGGATAAACACCGGGGAGCTGTTTTTT
few	15	TRBV27	TRBJ1-2	TRBD1	CASSQRTGANYGYTF	TGTGCCAGCAGCCAGAGGACAGGAGCTAACTATGGCTACACCTTC
many	13	TRBV9	TRBJ2-1	.	CASSVEGYNEQFF	TGTGCCAGCAGCGTAGAGGGGTACAATGAGCAGTTCTTC
many	10	TRBV7-2	TRBJ1-1	.	CASGAGGAFF	TGTGCCAGCGGAGCCGGGGGAGCTTTCTTT
few	13	TRBV12-3/TRBV12-4	TRBJ1-2	.	CASTQGGGGGYTF	TGTGCCAGCACCCAGGGAGGGGGAGGTGGCTACACCTTC
few	15	TRBV7-2	TRBJ2-7	.	CASSRTGHWTYEQYF	TGTGCCAGCAGCCGGACGGGACACTGGACCTACGAGCAGTACTTC
.	14	TRBV7-2	TRBJ2-7	.	CASGRTASSYEQYF	TGTGCCAGCGGAAGGACAGCCTCCTCCTACGAGCAGTACTTC
.	16	TRBV2	TRBJ2-3	TRBD2	CASSVPSGSGTDTQYF	TGTGCCAGCAGTGTCCCTAGCGGGAGTGGCACAGATACGCAGTATTTT
few	12	TRBV7-9	TRBJ1-2	.	CASNRAIESYTF	TGTGCCAGCAACCGAGCGATTGAAAGCTACACCTTC
.	15	TRBV19	TRBJ1-2	.	CASYGQRRRNYGYTF	TGTGCCAGCTACGGACAGAGAAGGAGGAACTATGGCTACACCTTC
few	13	TRBV10-2	TRBJ2-1	.	CASSASMVGEQFF	TGCGCCAGCAGTGCCTCAATGGTGGGTGAGCAGTTCTTC
many	15	TRBV4-2	TRBJ2-3	.	CASSQAEGGADTQYF	TGTGCCAGCAGCCAAGCAGAGGGAGGCGCAGATACGCAGTATTTT
many	12	TRBV15	TRBJ2-7	.	CATSPDGYEQYF	TGTGCCACCAGTCCGGACGGCTACGAGCAGTACTTC
few	14	TRBV6-1	TRBJ2-3	.	CASRLETGTDTQYF	TGTGCCAGCAGACTAGAAACAGGCACAGATACTCAGTATTTT
many	14	TRBV29-1	TRBJ2-3	.	CSVDGVTSTDTQYF	TGCAGCGTTGACGGAGTAACTAGCACAGATACGCAGTATTTT
medium-sized	12	TRBV6-1	TRBJ2-7	TRBD2	CASSTSGRIQYF	TGTGCCAGCAGTACTAGCGGGAGAATTCAGTACTTC
.	16	TRBV30	TRBJ1-4	TRBD1	CASNRDSTTTNEKLFF	TGTGCCTCGAATCGGGACAGCACTACAACTAATGAAAAACTGTTTTTT
.	15	TRBV6-1	TRBJ2-7	TRBD1	CASRTRTGTAYEQYF	TGTGCCAGCAGAACCAGGACAGGGACGGCCTACGAGCAGTACTTC
few	10	TRBV6-1	TRBJ2-1	.	CASSEHEQFF	TGTGCCAGCAGCGAACATGAGCAGTTCTTC
few	16	TRBV6-1	TRBJ2-1	.	CASMKQVLSSYNEQFF	TGTGCCAGCATGAAACAGGTCCTTAGCTCCTACAATGAGCAGTTCTTC
many	14	TRBV25-1	TRBJ2-5	TRBD1	CASSEGTEEETQYF	TGTGCCAGCAGTGAAGGGACAGAGGAAGAGACCCAGTACTTC
.	16	TRBV5-1	TRBJ2-3	.	CASSDGRAGSTDTQRF	TGCGCCAGCAGCGACGGACGGGCTGGGAGCACAGATACGCAGCGTTTT
few	15	TRBV7-3	TRBJ2-3	.	CASSLNGDASDTQYF	TGTGCCAGCAGCTTGAACGGGGATGCGTCAGATACGCAGTATTTT
many	17	TRBV5-1	TRBJ2-6	TRBD1	CASSVPGQLSGANVLTF	TGCGCCAGCAGCGTACCGGGACAGCTCTCTGGGGCCAACGTCCTGACTTTC
few	15	TRBV6-2/TRBV6-3	TRBJ2-3	.	CASSYSSVGADTQYF	TGTGCCAGCAGTTACTCTAGCGTGGGGGCAGATACGCAGTATTTT
few	14	TRBV15	TRBJ2-1	.	CATSRETRVNEQFF	TGTGCCACCAGCAGAGAAACCAGGGTTAATGAGCAGTTCTTC
few	14	TRBV6-1	TRBJ1-3	.	CASSEQGDGNTIYF	TGTGCCAGCAGTGAACAGGGTGACGGAAACACCATATATTTT
.	14	TRBV6-5	TRBJ1-2	.	CASSYSEGPYGYTF	TGTGCCAGCAGTTACTCTGAGGGCCCCTATGGCTACACCTTC
.	14	TRBV28	TRBJ1-1	.	CASRAPTVNTEAFF	TGTGCCAGCAGGGCCCCGACAGTCAACACTGAAGCTTTCTTT
many	15	TRBV29-1	TRBJ2-2	.	CSVFLATGQTGELFF	TGCAGCGTTTTTCTTGCGACAGGCCAAACCGGGGAGCTGTTTTTT
many	13	TRBV10-3	TRBJ2-5	.	CAIRVESQETQYF	TGTGCCATCAGAGTCGAGAGTCAAGAGACCCAGTACTTC
.	15	TRBV5-1	TRBJ2-7	TRBD2	CASSLLSGGLYEQYF	TGCGCCAGCAGCCTACTTAGCGGGGGATTATACGAGCAGTACTTC
.	14	TRBV6-1	TRBJ1-1	.	CASSPAGPNTEAFF	TGTGCCAGCAGTCCCGCAGGACCGAACACTGAAGCTTTCTTT